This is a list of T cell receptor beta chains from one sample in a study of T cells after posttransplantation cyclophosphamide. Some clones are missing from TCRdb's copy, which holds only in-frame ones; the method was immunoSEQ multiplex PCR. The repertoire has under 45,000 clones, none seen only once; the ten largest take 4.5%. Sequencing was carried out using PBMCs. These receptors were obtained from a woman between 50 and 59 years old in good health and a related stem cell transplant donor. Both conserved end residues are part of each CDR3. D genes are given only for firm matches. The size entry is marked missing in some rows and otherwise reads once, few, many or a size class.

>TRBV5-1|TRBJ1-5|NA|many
CASSTGGSNQPQHF
TGCGCCAGCTCCACGGGTGGGAGCAATCAGCCCCAGCATTTT
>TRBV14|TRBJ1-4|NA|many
CASSPGLTTNEKLFF
TGTGCCAGCAGCCCGGGACTCACAACTAATGAAAAACTGTTTTTT
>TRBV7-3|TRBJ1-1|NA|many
CASSLWAGSGAFF
TGTGCCAGCAGCTTATGGGCAGGGTCAGGAGCTTTCTTT
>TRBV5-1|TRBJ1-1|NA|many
CASSLGQVTEAFF
TGCGCCAGCAGCTTGGGACAGGTCACTGAAGCTTTCTTT
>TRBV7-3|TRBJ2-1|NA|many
CASSLLDQGQFF
TGTGCCAGCAGCTTACTTGATCAGGGCCAGTTCTTC
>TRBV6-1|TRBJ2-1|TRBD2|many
CASSESPAGTQFF
TGTGCCAGCAGTGAAAGCCCAGCGGGGACCCAGTTCTTC
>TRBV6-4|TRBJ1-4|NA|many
CASSDSAGEKLFF
TGTGCCAGCAGTGACTCGGCGGGTGAAAAACTGTTTTTT
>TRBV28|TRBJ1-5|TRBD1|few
CASSLRQGVFRQPQHF
TGTGCCAGCAGTTTACGGCAGGGGGTGTTTCGACAGCCCCAGCATTTT
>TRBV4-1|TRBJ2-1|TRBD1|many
CASRPVGQGLDEQFF
TGCGCCAGCAGACCCGTGGGACAGGGGCTGGATGAGCAGTTCTTC
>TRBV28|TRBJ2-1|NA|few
CASSSPRERQYNEQFF
TGTGCCAGCAGTTCCCCGAGGGAGCGACAATACAATGAGCAGTTCTTC
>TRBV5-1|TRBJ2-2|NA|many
CASTKEQQGNTGELFF
TGCGCCAGCACTAAGGAACAACAGGGAAACACCGGGGAGCTGTTTTTT
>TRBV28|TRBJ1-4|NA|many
CASSLNSLREKLFF
TGTGCCAGCAGTTTGAACAGTTTGAGAGAAAAACTGTTTTTT
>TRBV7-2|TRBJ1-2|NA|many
CASSLEPGNYGYTF
TGTGCCAGCAGCCTAGAACCGGGTAACTATGGCTACACCTTC
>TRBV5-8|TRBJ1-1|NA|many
CASRRGDRVGTEAFF
TGTGCCAGCAGACGGGGGGATCGGGTGGGCACTGAAGCTTTCTTT
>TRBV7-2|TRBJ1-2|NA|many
CASSLDQTGGSGYTF
TGTGCCAGCAGCTTAGATCAGACCGGCGGGTCTGGCTACACCTTC
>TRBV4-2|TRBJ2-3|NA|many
CASSADSTDTQYF
TGTGCCAGCAGCGCTGACTCCACAGATACGCAGTATTTT
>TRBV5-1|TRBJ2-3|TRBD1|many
CASSLGEGGVDTQYF
TGCGCCAGCAGCTTGGGAGAAGGGGGCGTAGATACGCAGTATTTT
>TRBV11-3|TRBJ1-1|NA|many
CASSLDGRGGNTEAFF
TGTGCCAGCAGCTTAGATGGCCGGGGGGGGAACACTGAAGCTTTCTTT
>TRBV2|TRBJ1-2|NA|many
CASRSTGLGGYTF
TGTGCCAGCAGATCCACAGGGTTGGGTGGCTACACCTTC
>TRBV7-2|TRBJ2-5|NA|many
CASKQGFKETQYF
TGTGCCAGCAAACAGGGCTTTAAAGAGACCCAGTACTTC
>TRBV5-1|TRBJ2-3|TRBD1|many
CASSSQQGNTDTQYF
TGCGCCAGCAGCTCGCAACAGGGGAACACAGATACGCAGTATTTT
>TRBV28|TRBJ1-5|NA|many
CASRNHRSPNQPQHF
TGTGCCAGCAGGAATCACAGGAGCCCTAATCAGCCCCAGCATTTT
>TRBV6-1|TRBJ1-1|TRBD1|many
CATRTGSSFTEAFF
TGTGCCACCAGGACAGGCTCCTCGTTCACTGAAGCTTTCTTT
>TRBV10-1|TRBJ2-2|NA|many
CASRPGNTGELFF
TGCGCCAGCAGGCCAGGGAACACCGGGGAGCTGTTTTTT
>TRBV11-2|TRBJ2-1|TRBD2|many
CASSLVLAGGGNEQFF
TGTGCCAGCAGCTTAGTGCTCGCGGGCGGGGGGAATGAGCAGTTCTTC
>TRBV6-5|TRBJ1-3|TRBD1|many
CASSGTATGNTIYF
TGTGCCAGCAGCGGGACAGCAACTGGAAACACCATATATTTT
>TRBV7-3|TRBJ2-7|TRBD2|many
CASSGSGGYEQYF
TGTGCCAGCAGCGGTTCGGGGGGCTACGAGCAGTACTTC
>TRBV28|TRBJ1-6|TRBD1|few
CASRYLKTGGSYNSPPHF
TGTGCCAGCAGATACCTCAAGACAGGGGGCTCCTATAATTCACCCCCCCACTTT
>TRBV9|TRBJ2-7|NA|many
CASASGQEDEQYF
TGTGCCAGCGCCTCGGGACAAGAGGACGAGCAGTACTTC
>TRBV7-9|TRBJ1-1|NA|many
CASSYGQSEAFF
TGTGCCAGCAGCTACGGACAGTCTGAAGCTTTCTTT
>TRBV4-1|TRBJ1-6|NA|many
CASSQGRARGFAYNSPLHF
TGCGCCAGCAGCCAAGGCAGGGCGCGGGGGTTCGCCTATAATTCACCCCTCCACTTT
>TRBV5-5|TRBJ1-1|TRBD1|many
CASSSNRDRVTEAFF
TGTGCCAGCAGCTCAAACCGGGACAGGGTCACTGAAGCTTTCTTT
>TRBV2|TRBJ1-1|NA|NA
CASRETGLNTEAFF
TGTGCCAGCAGGGAAACGGGGTTGAACACTGAAGCTTTCTTT
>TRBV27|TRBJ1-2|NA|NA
CASSFKGAYGEYGYTF
TGTGCCAGCAGTTTTAAAGGAGCCTATGGAGAATATGGCTACACCTTC
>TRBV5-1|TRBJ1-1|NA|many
CASSLGPGDTEAFF
TGCGCCAGCAGCTTGGGCCCGGGGGACACTGAAGCTTTCTTT
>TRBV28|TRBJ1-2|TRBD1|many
CASSRWSGGYGYTF
TGTGCCAGCAGTCGCTGGTCAGGGGGCTATGGCTACACCTTC
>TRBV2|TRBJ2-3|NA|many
CTSSPLGGGPTDTQYF
TGTACCAGCAGCCCCCTTGGGGGGGGGCCAACAGATACGCAGTATTTT
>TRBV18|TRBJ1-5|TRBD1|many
CASSPGTGGVQPQHF
TGTGCCAGCTCACCCGGGACAGGGGGCGTCCAGCCCCAGCATTTT
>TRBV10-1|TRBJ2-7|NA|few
CASSEEGLDEQYF
TGCGCCAGCAGTGAAGAGGGTCTCGACGAGCAGTACTTC
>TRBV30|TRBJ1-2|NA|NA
CAWSSGLGAYGYTF
TGTGCCTGGAGTTCGGGTTTAGGGGCCTATGGCTACACCTTC
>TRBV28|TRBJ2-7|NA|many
CASSPMDGVYEQYF
TGTGCCAGCAGCCCCATGGACGGGGTCTACGAGCAGTACTTC
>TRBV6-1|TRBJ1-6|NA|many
CASSEIPRGNSPLHF
TGTGCCAGCAGTGAAATCCCCAGGGGAAATTCACCCCTCCACTTT
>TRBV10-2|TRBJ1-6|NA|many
CASSESQGVYNSPLHF
TGCGCCAGCAGTGAGTCACAAGGGGTTTATAATTCACCCCTCCACTTT
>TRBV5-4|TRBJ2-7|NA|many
CASGTVEEYEQYF
TGTGCCAGCGGCACGGTGGAGGAATACGAGCAGTACTTC
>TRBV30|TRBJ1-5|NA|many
CAWSVQGYQPQHF
TGTGCCTGGAGTGTACAGGGATATCAGCCCCAGCATTTT
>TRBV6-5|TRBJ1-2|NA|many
CASGARSGWDGYTF
TGTGCCAGCGGGGCTCGGTCAGGATGGGATGGCTACACCTTC